The 2 T cell receptor beta chains in this list originate from one sample, sequenced in a study of shared clonotypes between healthy human individuals. The table came from immunoSEQ multiplex PCR; TCRdb's copy has only in-frame clones and leaves some out. The repertoire includes over a million clones, 96% of them detected once, and approximately 1.1% sits in the top ten. Sequences were obtained from naive CD4+ T cells sorted from blood. Documented subset: CD45RA+ positively selected. The receptors come from a man in his thirties or forties in good health.

CDR3 coding DNA: TGTGCCAGCAGCGTAGGTCCGGCCAACTCTGGAAACACCATATATTTT. Translation: CASSVGPANSGNTIYF. The chain uses TRBV9 and TRBJ1-3; D not certain. V was trimmed by 0 bases and J by 0 bases, leaving 10 bases between them. Germline V gives CDR1 SGDLS, CDR2 YYNGEE. The CDR3 is made up of 16 amino acids.

The rearrangement links TRBV5-1 to TRBJ1-1, with TRBD1 as a possible D gene (5 bases). Germline CDR1 reads SGHRS; CDR2 reads YFSETQ. The CDR3 length is 13 residues. Trimming took off 6 bases at V and 5 bases at J, with 14 bases between the two ends. CDR3 coding DNA: TGCGCCAGCAAGCGGCAGGGAGCGACTGAAGCTTTCTTT. This encodes CASKRQGATEAFF.